One sample yielded the 8 T cell receptor beta chains listed below, sequenced in a study of blood T cells in healthy people across ages. The authors ran a second PCR of 7 to 11 cycles using a sample-barcoded 5' primer and a J-beta primer mix. MiXCR was run by TCRdb on the 5' RACE reads, yielding one entry per CDR3 protein. Among 1.8 million or so distinct CDR3 sequences listed, roughly 43% were seen once. Sequenced sample: blood. The origin of the receptors is a human donor in good health.

Concerning this clonotype itself: Sequence at one end of the junction differs from germline and may be a read error. This chain joins TRBV7-6 and TRBJ2-7, with D perhaps TRBD1 or TRBD2 (6 bases each). The V gene's germline CDR1 is SGHVS and CDR2 FNYEAQ. The CDR3 loop spans 17 amino acids. This CDR3 is CAGSSFPRGLSSYEQYF. The DNA of the CDR3 is TGTGCCGGCAGCTCCTTCCCCCGGGGGCTGAGCTCCTACGAGCAGTACTTC. The full variable domain, completed using reference TRBV7-6 and TRBJ2-7, is GAGVSQSPRYKVTKRGQDVALRCDPISGHVSLYWYRQALGQGPEFLTYFNYEAQQDKSGLPNDRFSAERPEGSISTLTIQRTEQRDSAMYRCAGSSFPRGLSSYEQYFGPGTRLTVT.

The CDR3 sequence: CASSLGLVGRDTQYF. For the CDR3, the DNA is TGCGCCAGCAGCTTGGGACTAGTGGGGAGGGATACGCAGTATTTT. V is TRBV5-1 and J is TRBJ2-3, with D maybe TRBD2 (6 bases). Germline loops: CDR1 SGHRS, CDR2 YFSETQ. The V end was cut by 0 bases, the J end by 6 bases, with 14 bases between. The CDR3 totals 15 residues.

This clonotype was counted a few times. V is TRBV6-1 and J is TRBJ1-2; D perhaps matches TRBD1 (6 bases). The CDR3 contains 15 residues. With 1 base removed from V and 9 bases from J, the gap between germline ends came to 18 bases. CDR1 and CDR2 (germline): MNHNS, SASEGT. The CDR3 loop reads CASSEEWWQGYSYTF. The CDR3 nucleotides are TGTGCCAGCAGTGAAGAATGGTGGCAGGGGTATAGCTACACCTTC.

This clonotype has a count of ten or more. This sequence joins TRBV4-3 and TRBJ2-1, with D possibly TRBD1 on 6 matching bases. This CDR3 contains 14 residues. V was pared by 0 bases and J by 9 bases, with 12 bases between. The germline V gene has CDR1 LGHNA and CDR2 YSLEER. CDR3 region: CASSQEQGYGEQFF. CDR3 nucleotide sequence: TGCGCCAGCAGCCAAGAGCAGGGGTACGGTGAGCAGTTCTTC.

This sequence joins TRBV7-6 and TRBJ1-2, with 8 bases identical to TRBD1. CDR1 is SGHVS, CDR2 FNYEAQ, per germline. J lost 5 bases, V lost 5 bases, and 16 bases had no gene match. The CDR3 is 17 residues long. The CDR3 coding sequence is TGTGCCAGCAGCCAAGAGACAGGGGTCGCGTTCGGGTATGGCTACACCTTC. Encoded protein: CASSQETGVAFGYGYTF.

The chain uses TRBV12-3 or TRBV12-4 and TRBJ2-7; D is unresolved. V lost 5 bases to trimming and J lost 3 bases, with 20 bases between them. The CDR3 covers 16 residues. CDR3: CASSDSRAQEHYEQYF. In DNA, the CDR3 is TGTGCCAGCAGTGATTCCCGGGCCCAAGAACACTACGAGCAGTACTTC.

The chain couples TRBV20-1 to TRBJ2-3, with 9 bases aligning to TRBD2. V shed 7 bases, J shed 3 bases, and the junction held 8 bases outside the gene matches. The CDR3 totals 14 residues. From germline, CDR1 is DFQATT and CDR2 SNEGSKA (reference sequence). The CDR3 loop is CSGGLAILTDTQYF. The CDR3 DNA sequence: TGCAGTGGTGGACTAGCGATCTTAACAGATACGCAGTATTTT.

This clonotype was counted only a few times. The chain employs TRBV6-2 or TRBV6-3 and TRBJ2-1; a possible D gene is TRBD1 (6 bases). The length of the CDR3 is 17 residues. The V and J ends lost 2 bases and 4 bases respectively, with 18 bases between them. Germline CDR1 reads MNHEY; CDR2 reads SVGEGT. CDR3 residues: CASSYTKTGNLYNEQFF. The CDR3 DNA is TGTGCCAGCAGTTACACGAAAACAGGGAACCTGTACAATGAGCAGTTCTTC.